Each of the 28 T cell receptor beta chains below was sequenced from the same sample in a study of blood T cell repertoires in COVID-19. Sequenced by immunoSEQ multiplex PCR; TCRdb stores in-frame clones only, minus some. Of around 250,000 clones listed, about 84% were seen once; the top ten hold approximately 6.2%. Material for sequencing was peripheral blood. The receptors derive from a woman older than 75 with COVID-19, enrolled during active disease.

CDR3 sequence (DNA): TGTGCCAGCAGCCCCGGGTCGGCTGAAAAACTGTTTTTT. Its translation is CASSPGSAEKLFF. The chain is built from TRBV7-2 and TRBJ1-4; D unclear. This CDR3 is 13 amino acids long. The germline V gene encodes CDR1 SGHTA and CDR2 FQGNSA. Trimming took 5 bases from V and 7 from J, leaving 11 bases between them.

This rearrangement joins TRBV28 to TRBJ1-2; a weak D match, TRBD1 (5 bases). V was cut by 3 bases and J by 8 bases, with 13 bases left in between. Germline V CDR1 and CDR2: MDHEN, SYDVKM. CDR3 size: 13 residues. CDR3: CASSLGRAIGYTF. Written as DNA, the CDR3 is TGTGCCAGCAGTTTGGGCAGGGCGATCGGCTACACCTTC.

The rearrangement uses TRBV11-1 and TRBJ1-6, with D unclear. V was pared by 10 bases and J by 4 bases, with 14 bases between. The germline CDR1 and CDR2 sequences are SGHAT and FQDESV (reference sequence). This CDR3 is 14 amino acids long. The CDR3 DNA is TGTGCCACCTCCCGGGAGCAATATAATTCACCCCTCCACTTT. Amino acid sequence: CATSREQYNSPLHF.

This chain joins TRBV7-3 and TRBJ1-1; D may be TRBD1 (6 bases). The V end was cut by 0 bases, the J end by 1 base, with 9 bases between. This CDR3 contains 15 residues. The germline CDR1 and CDR2 sequences are SGHTA and FQGTGA. The CDR3 reads CASSLTQGKNTEAFF. As DNA, the CDR3 is TGTGCCAGCAGCTTAACCCAGGGGAAGAACACTGAAGCTTTCTTT.

The chain is built from TRBV5-4 and TRBJ1-1; the D gene is possibly TRBD1 (5 bases). This CDR3 region has 13 residues. Trimming took off 2 bases at V and 4 bases at J, with 9 bases between the two ends. Germline lookup yields CDR1 SGHNT and CDR2 YYREEE (reference sequence). DNA for the CDR3: TGTGCCAGCAGCTTTCCGGGGGGCACTGAAGCTTTCTTT. This translates into CASSFPGGTEAFF. The full variable domain, in which reference TRBV5-4 and TRBJ1-1 provide the parts outside the CDR3, is ETGVTQSPTHLIKTRGQQVTLRCSSQSGHNTVSWYQQALGQGPQFIFQYYREEENGRGNFPPRFSGLQFPNYSSELNVNALELDDSALYLCASSFPGGTEAFFGQGTRLTVV.

This clone has a handful of counts. V gene TRBV3-1 (or the pseudogene TRBV3-2) combines with J gene TRBJ1-2, with TRBD1 identical over 9 bases. V lost 0 bases and J lost 7; bases outside the gene matches: 9. Germline loops: CDR1 LGHDT, CDR2 YNNKEL (reference sequence). The CDR3 consists of 16 residues. The CDR3 region is CASSQDPGQGHLGYTF. In nucleotides, the CDR3 is TGTGCCAGCAGCCAAGATCCGGGACAGGGTCACCTTGGCTACACCTTC.

The chain combines TRBV29-1 with TRBJ2-5, with 9 nucleotides matching TRBD2. The CDR3 length is 16 residues. The germline V gene encodes CDR1 SQVTM and CDR2 ANQGSEA. Germline trimming cut 1 base from V and 0 bases from J; bases unmatched to any gene: 6. The CDR3 nucleotides are TGCAGCGTTGAAGGAGAGCGGGGGGCGTACCAAGAGACCCAGTACTTC. Translating it yields CSVEGERGAYQETQYF. Looking up the rest from reference TRBV29-1 and TRBJ2-5 gives the full variable domain: SAVISQKPSRDICQRGTSLTIQCQVDSQVTMMFWYRQQPGQSLTLIATANQGSEATYESGFVIDKFPISRPNLTFSTLTVSNMSPEDSSIYLCSVEGERGAYQETQYFGPGTRLLVL.

The rearrangement links TRBV6-5 to TRBJ2-7; perhaps TRBD1 as D (6 bases). The V and J ends lost 2 bases and 6 bases respectively, with 8 bases between them. Germline V lookup: CDR1 MNHEY, CDR2 SVGAGI. This CDR3 has 12 residues. The DNA of the CDR3 is TGTGCCAGCAGTTACCCAGGGGTCGAGCAGTACTTC. It encodes CASSYPGVEQYF.

The rearrangement links TRBV2 to TRBJ1-1; D ambiguous. The CDR3 is 10 residues long. The ends were cut back, 8 bases at V and 10 bases at J, with 11 bases in the middle. Germline CDR1 is SNHLY and CDR2 is FYNNEI. CDR3: CASVRAGAFF. CDR3 in DNA: TGTGCCAGCGTGAGAGCGGGAGCTTTCTTT.

This chain connects TRBV27 to TRBJ1-6; TRBD1 matches 7 bases. After removal of 3 bases from V and 6 bases from J, the junction contained 8 bases not matched to a gene. Looked up from germline, CDR1 is MNHEY and CDR2 is SMNVEV (reference sequence). The CDR3 extends over 16 amino acids. The CDR3 region is CASSLQGGNRNSPLHF. Written as DNA, the CDR3 is TGTGCCAGCAGTTTGCAGGGGGGAAACCGTAATTCACCCCTCCACTTT.

The genes are TRBV18 and TRBJ1-3; D is uncertain. From germline, CDR1 is KGHSH and CDR2 LQKENI. Trimming took 6 bases from V and 0 from J, leaving 12 bases between them. The CDR3 is 15 residues long. The DNA of the CDR3 is TGTGCCAGCTCCCCAGAACAGAGCTCTGGAAACACCATATATTTT. The encoded protein is CASSPEQSSGNTIYF.

The chain uses TRBV3-1 (or the pseudogene TRBV3-2) and TRBJ2-3; 11 nucleotides align to TRBD2. Germline loops: CDR1 LGHDT, CDR2 YNNKEL (reference sequence). Losses at the gene ends were 9 bases for V and 3 bases for J; bases not matched to a gene: 11. CDR3 size: 16 residues. CDR3 in amino acids: CASGPLAGGGTDTQYF. The CDR3 region has the DNA TGTGCCAGTGGACCCCTAGCGGGGGGAGGGACAGATACGCAGTATTTT.

The chain employs TRBV6-5 and TRBJ1-1; no clear D. Germline V gene data show CDR1 as MNHEY and CDR2 as SVGAGI. Trimming left V 8 bases short and J 5 bases short, with 18 bases between. The CDR3 loop spans 14 amino acids. The DNA for the CDR3 is TGTGCCAGCGGAAGAGGGATGAGTAGAACTGAAGCTTTCTTT. Amino acids: CASGRGMSRTEAFF.

The rearrangement links TRBV5-1 to TRBJ2-5; a possible D gene is TRBD2 (5 bases). Trimming stripped 2 bases from V and 5 bases from J, with 10 bases between. Germline V lookup: CDR1 SGHRS, CDR2 YFSETQ. The length of the CDR3 is 13 residues. DNA of the CDR3: TGCGCCAGCAGCTTTCTGGACTTTGAGACCCAGTACTTC. Translated: CASSFLDFETQYF.

The chain couples TRBV28 to TRBJ2-7, with D hard to call. V was clipped by 6 bases and J by 3 bases, with 9 bases between them. The CDR3 is 12 residues long. CDR1 and CDR2 (germline): MDHEN, SYDVKM. As DNA, the CDR3 is TGTGCCAGCAGCCCTCGTTTCTACGAGCAGTACTTC. It is translated as CASSPRFYEQYF.

This chain uses TRBV6-5 with TRBJ2-3, with 7 bases lining up with TRBD1. Germline V gene sequence: CDR1 MNHEY, CDR2 SVGAGI. Trimming took 6 bases from V and 3 from J; bases not matched to a gene: 6. The CDR3 covers 14 residues. In DNA, the CDR3 is TGTGCCAGCAGCACAGGGGATTCGACAGATACGCAGTATTTT. Its translation: CASSTGDSTDTQYF.

The chain employs TRBV28 and TRBJ1-3, with TRBD1 matching over 7 bases. Germline V lookup: CDR1 MDHEN, CDR2 SYDVKM. The CDR3 consists of 15 residues. V shed 1 base and J 3 bases; nucleotides not matched to a gene: 3. CDR3 sequence: CASSLSGQFGNTIYF. CDR3 bases: TGTGCCAGCAGTTTATCGGGACAGTTTGGAAACACCATATATTTT.

CDR3: CAWSLRNTLHF. CDR3 in DNA: TGTGCCTGGAGTCTACGTAATACCCTCCACTTT. The chain has TRBV30 and TRBJ1-6; D is unclear. The CDR3 length is 11 residues. V shed 2 bases and J shed 14 bases, with 10 bases lying between them. CDR1 GTSNPN and CDR2 SVGIG come from the germline V gene (reference sequence).

The J gene is TRBJ1-5, the V gene TRBV19; D is unresolved. V was cut by 4 bases and J by 0 bases, with 13 bases left in between. The CDR3 is 16 residues long. Germline CDR1 and CDR2: LNHDA and SQIVND (reference sequence). The CDR3 coding sequence is TGTGCCAGTAGTAGGGGAGGACTAAATAGCAATCAGCCCCAGCATTTT. It encodes CASSRGGLNSNQPQHF.

The V and J genes are TRBV11-2 and TRBJ1-4, with 10 bases matching TRBD1. This CDR3 is 15 amino acids long. Looked up from germline, CDR1 is SGHAT and CDR2 is FQNNGV. Trimming removed 3 bases from V and 8 bases from J; junction bases left unmatched: 6. CDR3 bases: TGTGCCAGCAGCTTCCGACAGGGGGCTTGGGAAAAACTGTTTTTT. This translates into CASSFRQGAWEKLFF.

The table lists this clone with a few counts. The rearrangement uses TRBV11-2 and TRBJ1-4, with D tentatively TRBD1 (5 bases). Germline V gives CDR1 SGHAT, CDR2 FQNNGV. There are 14 residues in the CDR3. V shed 5 bases and J shed 5 bases, with 12 bases lying between them. The CDR3 reads CASSLGRGNEKLFF. The CDR3 nucleotides are TGTGCCAGCAGCCTCGGGAGGGGCAATGAAAAACTGTTTTTT.

This rearrangement joins TRBV19 to TRBJ1-5, with 8 bases fitting TRBD1. The junction had 7 bases not matched to a gene; V was cut back by 6 bases and J by 6 bases. The V gene's germline CDR1 is LNHDA and CDR2 SQIVND (reference sequence). CDR3 length equals 14 residues. CDR3 amino acids: CASRETGVFQPQHF. In nucleotides, the CDR3 is TGTGCCAGTAGGGAGACAGGGGTATTTCAGCCCCAGCATTTT.

The CDR3 is CASSQGLAYYNEQFF. The CDR3 DNA sequence: TGTGCCAGCTCACAGGGACTAGCGTATTACAATGAGCAGTTCTTC. J is TRBJ2-1 and V is TRBV18; 10 nucleotides line up with TRBD2. Germline V lookup: CDR1 KGHSH, CDR2 LQKENI. The V gene end was trimmed by 4 bases and the J gene end by 4 bases; junction bases not matched to a gene: 4. The CDR3 loop spans 15 amino acids.

A word on this clone: The identical CDR3 is also encoded by other nucleotide sequences in the sample. V and J are TRBV5-1 and TRBJ1-2; no clear D. The germline V and J ends were trimmed by 0 bases and 4 bases, with 10 bases remaining between them. Germline CDR1 reads SGHRS; CDR2 reads YFSETQ. This CDR3 has 14 amino acids. CDR3 sequence: CASSLGSGFYGYTF. The CDR3 region has the DNA TGCGCCAGCAGCTTGGGTTCGGGGTTCTATGGCTACACCTTC.

This clone was seen only a few times. The chain employs TRBV7-9 and TRBJ1-2; D might be TRBD1 (6 bases). The CDR3 is made up of 14 amino acids. Per germline, CDR1 SEHNR and CDR2 FQNEAQ (reference sequence). Trimming pared 5 bases from V and 3 bases from J, leaving 13 bases between. The CDR3 loop is CASSDIQGYYGYTF. CDR3 DNA: TGTGCCAGCAGCGATATACAGGGCTACTATGGCTACACCTTC.

This chain connects TRBV28 to TRBJ1-5; 11 bases are shared with TRBD1. The germline V gene encodes CDR1 MDHEN and CDR2 SYDVKM. V lost 6 bases, J lost 5 bases, and 9 bases stayed unmatched. The CDR3 covers 16 residues. The CDR3 bases are TGTGCCAGCAGCCCTGGGACAGGGGGAAGGGATCAGCCCCAGCATTTT. Translated: CASSPGTGGRDQPQHF.

The V call is TRBV29-1, the J call TRBJ1-2; D unresolved. Germline-derived CDR1 and CDR2 are SQVTM and ANQGSEA. The CDR3 runs to 13 residues. V dropped 3 bases and J dropped 8 bases, with 16 bases sitting between them. The CDR3 sequence is CSVEEDPLGGYTF. As DNA, the CDR3 is TGCAGCGTTGAGGAGGACCCCCTGGGGGGCTACACCTTC. Full variable domain (missing parts from reference TRBV29-1 and TRBJ1-2): SAVISQKPSRDICQRGTSLTIQCQVDSQVTMMFWYRQQPGQSLTLIATANQGSEATYESGFVIDKFPISRPNLTFSTLTVSNMSPEDSSIYLCSVEEDPLGGYTFGSGTRLTVV.

The gene calls are TRBV30 and TRBJ1-5; D is perhaps TRBD1 (6 bases). V lost 5 bases and J 4 bases, leaving 12 bases between the germline ends. CDR3 length: 13 amino acids. The germline CDR1 and CDR2 sequences are GTSNPN and SVGIG (reference sequence). The CDR3 DNA reads as TGTGCCTGGGCGAATGGACAGAATCAGCCCCAGCATTTT. Translation: CAWANGQNQPQHF.